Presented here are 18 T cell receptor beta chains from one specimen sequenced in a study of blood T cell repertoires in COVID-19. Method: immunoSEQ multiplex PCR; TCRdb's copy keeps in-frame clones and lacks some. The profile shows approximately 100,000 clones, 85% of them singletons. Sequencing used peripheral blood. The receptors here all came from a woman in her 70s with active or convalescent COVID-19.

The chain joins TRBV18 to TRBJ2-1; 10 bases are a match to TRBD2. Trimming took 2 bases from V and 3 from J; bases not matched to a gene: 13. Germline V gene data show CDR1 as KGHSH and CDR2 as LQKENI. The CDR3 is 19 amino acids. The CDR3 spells CASSPFWASGSYDYNEQFF. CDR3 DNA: TGTGCCAGCTCACCATTTTGGGCTAGCGGGAGTTACGACTACAATGAGCAGTTCTTC.

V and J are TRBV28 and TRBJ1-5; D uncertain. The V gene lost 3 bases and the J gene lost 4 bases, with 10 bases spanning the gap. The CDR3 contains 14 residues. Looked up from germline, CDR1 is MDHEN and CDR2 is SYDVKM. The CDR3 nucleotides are TGTGCCAGCAGTTTTATTCCCAGGAATCAGCCCCAGCATTTT. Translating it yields CASSFIPRNQPQHF.

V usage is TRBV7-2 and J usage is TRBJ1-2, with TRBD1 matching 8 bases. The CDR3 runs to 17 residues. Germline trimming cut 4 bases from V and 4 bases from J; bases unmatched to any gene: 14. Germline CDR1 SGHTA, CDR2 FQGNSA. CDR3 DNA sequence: TGTGCCAGCAGCTCCCGGACAGGGTTCACGGTGGTCTATGGCTACACCTTC. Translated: CASSSRTGFTVVYGYTF.

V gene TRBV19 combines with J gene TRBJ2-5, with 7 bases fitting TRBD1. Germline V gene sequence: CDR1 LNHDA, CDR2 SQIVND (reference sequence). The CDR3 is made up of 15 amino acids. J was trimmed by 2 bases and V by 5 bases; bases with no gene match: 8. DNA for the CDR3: TGTGCCAGTAGTTTAGGGGGCGTAGGGCAAGAGACCCAGTACTTC. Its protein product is CASSLGGVGQETQYF.

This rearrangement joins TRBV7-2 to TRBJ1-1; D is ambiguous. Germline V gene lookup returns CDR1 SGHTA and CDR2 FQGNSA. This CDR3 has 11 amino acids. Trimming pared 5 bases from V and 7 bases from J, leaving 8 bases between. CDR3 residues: CASSAYFEAFF. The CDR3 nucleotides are TGTGCCAGCAGCGCGTACTTTGAAGCTTTCTTT.

In DNA form, the CDR3 reads TGCGCCAGCAGCTTGGCGGGGGGGGAGTACGAGCAGTACTTC. Protein: CASSLAGGEYEQYF. The chain uses TRBV5-1 and TRBJ2-7; the match to TRBD2 covers 8 bases. Germline trimming cut 0 bases from V and 4 bases from J; bases unmatched to any gene: 3. This CDR3 is 14 amino acids long. CDR1 and CDR2 (germline): SGHRS, YFSETQ. Supplemented by reference TRBV5-1 and TRBJ2-7, the full variable domain reads KAGVTQTPRYLIKTRGQQVTLSCSPISGHRSVSWYQQTPGQGLQFLFEYFSETQRNKGNFPGRFSGRQFSNSRSEMNVSTLELGDSALYLCASSLAGGEYEQYFGPGTRLTVT.

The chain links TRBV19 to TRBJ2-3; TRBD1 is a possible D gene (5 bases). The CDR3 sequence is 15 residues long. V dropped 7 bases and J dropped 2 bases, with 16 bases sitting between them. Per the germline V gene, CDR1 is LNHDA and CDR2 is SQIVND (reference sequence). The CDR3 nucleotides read TGTGCCAGTACCACAGGCTCGTCTCTCACAGATACGCAGTATTTT. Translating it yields CASTTGSSLTDTQYF.

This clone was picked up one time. CDR3 protein: CASSASGTTNTEAFF. The CDR3 region has the DNA TGTGCCAGCAGCGCCTCCGGGACAACAAACACTGAAGCTTTCTTT. V gene TRBV7-9 combines with J gene TRBJ1-1, with D possibly TRBD1 on 6 matching bases. From germline, CDR1 is SEHNR and CDR2 FQNEAQ (reference sequence). There are 15 residues in the CDR3. V shed 5 bases and J shed 2 bases, with 15 bases lying between them.

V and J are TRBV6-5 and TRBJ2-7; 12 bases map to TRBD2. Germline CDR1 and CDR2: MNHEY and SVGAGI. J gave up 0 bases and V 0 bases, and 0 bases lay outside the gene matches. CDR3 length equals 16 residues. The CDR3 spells CASSYSTSGSSYEQYF. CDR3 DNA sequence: TGTGCCAGCAGTTACTCGACTAGCGGGAGCTCCTACGAGCAGTACTTC.

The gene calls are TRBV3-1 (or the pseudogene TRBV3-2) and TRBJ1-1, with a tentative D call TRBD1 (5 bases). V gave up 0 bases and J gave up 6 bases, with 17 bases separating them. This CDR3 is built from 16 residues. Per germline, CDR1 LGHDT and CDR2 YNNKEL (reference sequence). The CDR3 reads CASSQDAWRGLAEAFF. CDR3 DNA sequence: TGTGCCAGCAGCCAAGATGCCTGGAGGGGTTTGGCTGAAGCTTTCTTT.

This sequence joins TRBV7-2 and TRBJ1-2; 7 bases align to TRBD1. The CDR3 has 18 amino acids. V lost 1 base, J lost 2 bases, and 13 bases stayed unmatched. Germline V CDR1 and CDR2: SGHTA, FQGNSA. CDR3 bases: TGTGCCAGCAGCTTAGGGCCCCTGGGACAGCCAATAAACTATGGCTACACCTTC. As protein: CASSLGPLGQPINYGYTF.

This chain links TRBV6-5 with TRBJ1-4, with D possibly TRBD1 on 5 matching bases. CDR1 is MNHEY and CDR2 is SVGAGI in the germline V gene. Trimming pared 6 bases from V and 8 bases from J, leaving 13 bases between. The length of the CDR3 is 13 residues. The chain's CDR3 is CASSRDRMEKLFF. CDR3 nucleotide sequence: TGTGCCAGCAGCCGAGACAGAATGGAAAAACTGTTTTTT.

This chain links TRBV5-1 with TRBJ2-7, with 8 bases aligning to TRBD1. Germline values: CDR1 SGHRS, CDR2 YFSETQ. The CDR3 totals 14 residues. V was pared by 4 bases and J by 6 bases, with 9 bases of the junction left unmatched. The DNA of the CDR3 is TGCGCCAGCAGCACTGATGGACAGGGCGGCGAGCAGTACTTC. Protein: CASSTDGQGGEQYF.

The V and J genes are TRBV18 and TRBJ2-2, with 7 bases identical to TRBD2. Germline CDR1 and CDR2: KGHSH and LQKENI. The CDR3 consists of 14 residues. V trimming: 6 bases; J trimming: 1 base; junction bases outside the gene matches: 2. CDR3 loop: CASSERENTGELFF. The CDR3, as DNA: TGTGCCAGCTCTGAGCGGGAGAACACCGGGGAGCTGTTTTTT.

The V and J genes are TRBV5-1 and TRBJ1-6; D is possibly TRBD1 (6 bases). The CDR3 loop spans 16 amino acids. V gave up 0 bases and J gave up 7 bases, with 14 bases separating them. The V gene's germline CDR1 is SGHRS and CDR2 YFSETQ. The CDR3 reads CASSLGGDISNSPLHF. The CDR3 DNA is TGCGCCAGCAGCTTGGGTGGGGACATATCGAATTCACCCCTCCACTTT.

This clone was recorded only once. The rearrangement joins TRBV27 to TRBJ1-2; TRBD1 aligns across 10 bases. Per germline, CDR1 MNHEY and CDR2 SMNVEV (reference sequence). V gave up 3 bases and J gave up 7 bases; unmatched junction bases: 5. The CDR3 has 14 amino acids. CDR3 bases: TGTGCCAGCAGTTTGGGACAGGGGAATGGTGGCTACACCTTC. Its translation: CASSLGQGNGGYTF.

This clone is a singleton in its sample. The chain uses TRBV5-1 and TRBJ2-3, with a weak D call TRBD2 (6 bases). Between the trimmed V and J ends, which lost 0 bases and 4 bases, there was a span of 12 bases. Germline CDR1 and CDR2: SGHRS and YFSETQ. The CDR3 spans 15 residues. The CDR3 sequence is CASSLDREPADTQYF. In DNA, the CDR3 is TGCGCCAGCAGCTTGGATCGGGAGCCAGCAGATACGCAGTATTTT. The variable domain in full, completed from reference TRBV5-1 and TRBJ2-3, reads KAGVTQTPRYLIKTRGQQVTLSCSPISGHRSVSWYQQTPGQGLQFLFEYFSETQRNKGNFPGRFSGRQFSNSRSEMNVSTLELGDSALYLCASSLDREPADTQYFGPGTRLTVL.

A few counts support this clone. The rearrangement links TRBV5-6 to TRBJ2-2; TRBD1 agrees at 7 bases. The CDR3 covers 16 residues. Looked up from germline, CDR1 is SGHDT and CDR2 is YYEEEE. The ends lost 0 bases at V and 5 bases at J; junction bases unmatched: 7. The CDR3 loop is CASSLEGGSRTGELFF. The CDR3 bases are TGTGCCAGCAGCTTGGAAGGGGGCAGTAGGACCGGGGAGCTGTTTTTT.